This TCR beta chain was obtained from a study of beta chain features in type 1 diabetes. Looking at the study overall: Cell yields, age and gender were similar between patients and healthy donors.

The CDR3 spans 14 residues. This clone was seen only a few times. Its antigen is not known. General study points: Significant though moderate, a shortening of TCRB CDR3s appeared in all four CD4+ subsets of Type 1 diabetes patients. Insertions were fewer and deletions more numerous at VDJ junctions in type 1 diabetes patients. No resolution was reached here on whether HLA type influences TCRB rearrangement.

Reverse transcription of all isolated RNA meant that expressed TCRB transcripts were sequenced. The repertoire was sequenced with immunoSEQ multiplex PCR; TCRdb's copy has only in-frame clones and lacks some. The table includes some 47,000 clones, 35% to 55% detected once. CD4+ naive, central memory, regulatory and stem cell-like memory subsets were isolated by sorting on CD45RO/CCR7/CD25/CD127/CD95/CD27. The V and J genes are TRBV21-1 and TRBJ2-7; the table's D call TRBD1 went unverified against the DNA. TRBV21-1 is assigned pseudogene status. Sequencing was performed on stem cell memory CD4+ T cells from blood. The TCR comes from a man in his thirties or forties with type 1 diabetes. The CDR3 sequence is CASSKEAGVLEQYF. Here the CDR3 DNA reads TGTGCCAGCAGCAAAGAGGCAGGGGTCTTAGAGCAGTACTTC.